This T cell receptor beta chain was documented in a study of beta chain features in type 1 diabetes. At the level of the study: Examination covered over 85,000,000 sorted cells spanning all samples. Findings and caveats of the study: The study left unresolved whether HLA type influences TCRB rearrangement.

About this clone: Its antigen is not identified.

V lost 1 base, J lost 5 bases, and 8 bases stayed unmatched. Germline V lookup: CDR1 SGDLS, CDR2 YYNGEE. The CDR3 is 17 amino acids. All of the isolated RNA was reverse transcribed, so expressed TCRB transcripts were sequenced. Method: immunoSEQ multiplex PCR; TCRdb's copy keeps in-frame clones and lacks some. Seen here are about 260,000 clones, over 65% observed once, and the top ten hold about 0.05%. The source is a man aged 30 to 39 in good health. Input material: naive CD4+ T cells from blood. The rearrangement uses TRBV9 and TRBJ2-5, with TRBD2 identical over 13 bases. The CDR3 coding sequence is TGTGCCAGCAGCGTATCCGGGACTAGCGGGATGCGGGAGACCCAGTACTTC. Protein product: CASSVSGTSGMRETQYF.